Presented here are 5 T cell receptor beta chains from one specimen sequenced in a study of blood T cell repertoires in COVID-19. The protocol was immunoSEQ multiplex PCR, while the TCRdb copy is restricted to in-frame clones and leaves out a portion. This table holds 200,000 to 300,000 clones, approximately 86% found once. The sample taken for sequencing was peripheral blood. The receptors were gathered from a woman aged 60-75 years with COVID-19, enrolled during active disease.

This clone was picked up a small number of times. The chain carries TRBV7-9 and TRBJ1-1; D is possibly TRBD1 (6 bases). CDR1 is SEHNR and CDR2 is FQNEAQ in the germline V gene (reference sequence). V lost 2 bases and J 10 bases, leaving 14 bases between the germline ends. The CDR3 sequence is 13 residues long. CDR3 nucleotides: TGTGCCAGCAGCTTAAAGCCGGGACAAGGAGCTTTCTTT. Residues: CASSLKPGQGAFF.

V usage is TRBV27 and J usage is TRBJ2-2; D perhaps matches TRBD2 (6 bases). Germline-derived CDR1 and CDR2 are MNHEY and SMNVEV (reference sequence). V lost 6 bases and J 3 bases, leaving 11 bases between the germline ends. CDR3 size: 14 residues. The CDR3 bases are TGTGCCAGCAGGCCGGGACTCTACACCGGGGAGCTGTTTTTT. Protein product: CASRPGLYTGELFF.

The chain links TRBV2 to TRBJ2-3, with TRBD2 matching over 10 bases. Looked up from germline, CDR1 is SNHLY and CDR2 is FYNNEI. This CDR3 has 14 residues. V shed 7 bases and J 3 bases; nucleotides not matched to a gene: 4. CDR3: CASKELAGTDTQYF. As DNA, the CDR3 is TGTGCCAGCAAAGAACTAGCGGGAACAGATACGCAGTATTTT.

This clone was detected only a few times. The rearrangement uses TRBV28 and TRBJ2-1; a weak D match, TRBD1 (6 bases). V was pared by 3 bases and J by 3 bases, with 15 bases between. Germline V gene data show CDR1 as MDHEN and CDR2 as SYDVKM. This CDR3 contains 16 residues. CDR3 in amino acids: CASSFFQGILYNEQFF. Here the CDR3 DNA reads TGTGCCAGCAGTTTCTTTCAGGGGATACTCTACAATGAGCAGTTCTTC.

This chain links TRBV5-4 with TRBJ2-7, with 10 bases matching TRBD2. Looked up from germline, CDR1 is SGHNT and CDR2 is YYREEE (reference sequence). The CDR3 is 14 residues long. Losses at the gene ends were 4 bases for V and 2 bases for J; bases not matched to a gene: 3. CDR3 coding DNA: TGTGCCAGCAGCAGACTAGCGGGTCCCTACGAGCAGTACTTC. Its protein is CASSRLAGPYEQYF. The full variable domain, in which reference TRBV5-4 and TRBJ2-7 provide the parts outside the CDR3, is ETGVTQSPTHLIKTRGQQVTLRCSSQSGHNTVSWYQQALGQGPQFIFQYYREEENGRGNFPPRFSGLQFPNYSSELNVNALELDDSALYLCASSRLAGPYEQYFGPGTRLTVT.